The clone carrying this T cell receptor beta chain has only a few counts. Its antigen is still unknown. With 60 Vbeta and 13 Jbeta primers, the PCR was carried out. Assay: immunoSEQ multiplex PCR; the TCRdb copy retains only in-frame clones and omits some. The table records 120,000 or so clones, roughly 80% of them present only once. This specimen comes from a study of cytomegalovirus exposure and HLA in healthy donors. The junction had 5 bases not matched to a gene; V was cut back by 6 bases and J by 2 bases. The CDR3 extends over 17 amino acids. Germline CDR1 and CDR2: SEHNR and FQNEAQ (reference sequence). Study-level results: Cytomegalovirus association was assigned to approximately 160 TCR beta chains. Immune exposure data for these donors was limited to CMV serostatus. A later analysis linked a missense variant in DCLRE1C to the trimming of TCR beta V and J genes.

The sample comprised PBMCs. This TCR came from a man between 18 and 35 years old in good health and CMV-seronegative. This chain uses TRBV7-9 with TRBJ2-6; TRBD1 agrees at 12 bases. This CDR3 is CASSSRDRGPGANVLTF. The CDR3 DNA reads TGTGCCAGCAGTTCCCGGGACAGGGGGCCTGGGGCCAACGTCCTGACTTTC.